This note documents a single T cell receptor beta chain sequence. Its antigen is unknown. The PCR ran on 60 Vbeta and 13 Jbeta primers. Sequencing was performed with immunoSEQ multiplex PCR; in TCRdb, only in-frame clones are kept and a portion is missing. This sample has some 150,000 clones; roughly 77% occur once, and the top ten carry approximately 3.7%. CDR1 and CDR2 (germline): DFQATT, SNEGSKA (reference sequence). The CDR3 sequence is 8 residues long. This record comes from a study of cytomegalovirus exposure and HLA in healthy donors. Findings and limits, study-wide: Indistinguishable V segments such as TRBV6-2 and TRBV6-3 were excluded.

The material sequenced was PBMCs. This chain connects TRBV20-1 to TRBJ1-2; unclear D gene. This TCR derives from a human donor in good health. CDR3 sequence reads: CRTFGYTF. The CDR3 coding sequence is TGCAGGACATTTGGCTACACCTTC.